This T cell receptor (beta chain) derives from a study of patients and donors after allogeneic stem cell transplantation. TCRdb re-called the RT-PCR reads through MiXCR, storing one row per CDR3 protein. The sample consists of around 200,000 distinct CDR3 sequences, 35% to 45% of them appearing once. Germline-derived CDR1 and CDR2 are DFQATT and SNEGSKA (reference sequence). The CDR3 totals 13 residues. After removal of 0 bases from V and 2 bases from J, the junction contained 1 base not matched to a gene. The sequence was obtained from a human donor who was either an allogeneic HSCT recipient or a stem cell or donor lymphocyte infusion donor (not recorded which). It is not recorded whose cells these are; they may come from a transplant donor. The sequenced sample was blood, either unsorted or a sorted T cell fraction (not recorded which). This rearrangement joins TRBV20-1 to TRBJ2-7; TRBD1 matches 7 bases. The CDR3 nucleotides are TGCAGTGCTAGAGAGGGACAGACCTACGAGCAGTACTTC. Translated, it gives CSAREGQTYEQYF.